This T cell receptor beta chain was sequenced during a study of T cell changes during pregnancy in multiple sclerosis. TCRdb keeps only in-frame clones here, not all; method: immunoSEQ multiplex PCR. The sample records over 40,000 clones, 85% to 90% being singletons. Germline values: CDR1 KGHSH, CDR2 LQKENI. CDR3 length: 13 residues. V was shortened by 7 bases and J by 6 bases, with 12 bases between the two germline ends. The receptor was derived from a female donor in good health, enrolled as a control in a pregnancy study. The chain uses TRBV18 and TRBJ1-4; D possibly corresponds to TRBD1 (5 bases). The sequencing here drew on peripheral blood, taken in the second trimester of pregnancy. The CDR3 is CASLGPSDEKLFF. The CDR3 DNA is TGTGCCAGCTTGGGGCCATCCGATGAAAAACTGTTTTTT.